Below, 2 T cell receptor beta chains from the same sample are listed, as sequenced in a study of blood T cell repertoires in COVID-19. Data came from immunoSEQ multiplex PCR; TCRdb stores just in-frame clones and leaves some out. The sample has roughly 220,000 clones; 81% are singletons. The sequenced sample was peripheral blood. Source of these receptors: a woman at least 80 years old with COVID-19, enrolled during active disease.

The rearrangement uses TRBV3-1 (or the pseudogene TRBV3-2) and TRBJ1-5; D is undetermined. The V end was cut by 0 bases, the J end by 13 bases, with 13 bases between. The CDR3 covers 13 residues. Germline CDR1 LGHDT, CDR2 YNNKEL (reference sequence). CDR3 in amino acids: CASSQDLWQTQHF. CDR3 nucleotide sequence: TGTGCCAGCAGCCAAGATCTTTGGCAGACTCAGCATTTT.

This clone was counted once. The V gene is TRBV4-1, the J gene TRBJ2-5; 15 bases match TRBD2. This CDR3 is 19 amino acids long. CDR1 and CDR2 (germline): MGHRA, YSYEKL. J gave up 2 bases and V 4 bases, and 11 bases lay outside the gene matches. CDR3 loop: CASSPRTSGGAFGQETQYF. CDR3 DNA sequence: TGCGCCAGCAGCCCACGGACTAGCGGGGGGGCATTCGGGCAAGAGACCCAGTACTTC.